This entry is about one T cell receptor (beta chain). The data derive from a study of technical replicates of blood from a handful of donors. V lost 3 bases to trimming and J lost 6 bases, with 15 bases between them. The germline V gene encodes CDR1 SGHRS and CDR2 YFSETQ. CDR3 size: 14 residues. Data came from immunoSEQ multiplex PCR; TCRdb stores just in-frame clones and leaves some out. The table has about 44,000 clones, 90% to 97% seen once. The sample comprised T cells isolated from PBMCs. The sequence came from a human donor in good health. This chain connects TRBV5-1 to TRBJ1-1; D is unclear. Written as DNA, the CDR3 is TGCGCCAGCAGCTCGCCAGAGATTAGCCCTGAAGCTTTCTTT. Amino acids: CASSSPEISPEAFF.